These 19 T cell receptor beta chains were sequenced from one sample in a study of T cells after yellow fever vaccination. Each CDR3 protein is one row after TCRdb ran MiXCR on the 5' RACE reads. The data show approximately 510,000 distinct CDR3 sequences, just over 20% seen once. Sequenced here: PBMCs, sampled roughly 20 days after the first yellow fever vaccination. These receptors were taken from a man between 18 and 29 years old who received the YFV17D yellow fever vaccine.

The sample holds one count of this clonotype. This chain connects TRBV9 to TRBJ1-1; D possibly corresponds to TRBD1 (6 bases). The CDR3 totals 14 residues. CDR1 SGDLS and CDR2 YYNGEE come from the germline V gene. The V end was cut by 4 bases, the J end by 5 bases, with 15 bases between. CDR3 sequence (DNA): TGTGCCAGCAGCCCAGTAACAGGGTCGACTGAAGCTTTCTTT. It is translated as CASSPVTGSTEAFF.

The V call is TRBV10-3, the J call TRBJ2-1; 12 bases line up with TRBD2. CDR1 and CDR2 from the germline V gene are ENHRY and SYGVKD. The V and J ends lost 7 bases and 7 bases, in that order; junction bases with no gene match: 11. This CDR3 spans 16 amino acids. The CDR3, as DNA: TGTGCCATCAAAGGACCCCTAGCGGGGGGGCCTAATGAGCAGTTCTTC. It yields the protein CAIKGPLAGGPNEQFF.

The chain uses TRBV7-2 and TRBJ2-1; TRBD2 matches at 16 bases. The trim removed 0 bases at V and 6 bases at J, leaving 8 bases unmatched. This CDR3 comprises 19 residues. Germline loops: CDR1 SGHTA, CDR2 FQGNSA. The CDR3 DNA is TGTGCCAGCAGCTTAGCTGGGACTAGCGGGGGGGCCAAGGTCAATGAGCAGTTCTTC. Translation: CASSLAGTSGGAKVNEQFF.

The CDR3 DNA reads TGTGCCAGCAGCTTTGGAGGGATTGCGGGGAAACTGTTTTTT. Protein sequence: CASSFGGIAGKLFF. The gene calls are TRBV7-9 and TRBJ1-4; D gene unclear. Germline lookup yields CDR1 SEHNR and CDR2 FQNEAQ (reference sequence). This CDR3 has 14 residues. V dropped 3 bases and J dropped 11 bases, with 16 bases sitting between them.

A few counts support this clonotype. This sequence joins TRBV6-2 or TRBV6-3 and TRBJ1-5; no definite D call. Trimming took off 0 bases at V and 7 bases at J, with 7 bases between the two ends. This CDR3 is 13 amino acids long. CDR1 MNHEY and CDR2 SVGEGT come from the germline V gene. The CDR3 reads CASSYSGIQPQHF. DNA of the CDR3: TGTGCCAGCAGTTACTCAGGGATACAGCCCCAGCATTTT.

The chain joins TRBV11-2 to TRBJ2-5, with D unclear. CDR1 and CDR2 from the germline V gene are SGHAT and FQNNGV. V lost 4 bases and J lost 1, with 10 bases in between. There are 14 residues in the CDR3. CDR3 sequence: CASSSGWGQETQYF. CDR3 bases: TGTGCCAGCAGCTCTGGGTGGGGCCAAGAGACCCAGTACTTC. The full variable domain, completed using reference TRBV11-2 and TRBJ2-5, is EAGVAQSPRYKIIEKRQSVAFWCNPISGHATLYWYQQILGQGPKLLIQFQNNGVVDDSQLPKDRFSAERLKGVDSTLKIQPAKLEDSAVYLCASSSGWGQETQYFGPGTRLLVL.

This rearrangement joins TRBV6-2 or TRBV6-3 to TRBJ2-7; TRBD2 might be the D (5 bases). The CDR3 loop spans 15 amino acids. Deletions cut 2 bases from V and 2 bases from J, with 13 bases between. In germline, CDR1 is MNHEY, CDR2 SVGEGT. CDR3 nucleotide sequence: TGTGCCAGCAGTTACACTGAGGACTGGACCTACGAGCAGTACGTC. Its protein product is CASSYTEDWTYEQYV.

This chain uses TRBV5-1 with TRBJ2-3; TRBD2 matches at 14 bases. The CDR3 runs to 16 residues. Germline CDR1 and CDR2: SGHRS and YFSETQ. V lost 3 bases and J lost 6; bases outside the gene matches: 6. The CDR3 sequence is CASSSGTSGGGDTQYF. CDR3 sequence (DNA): TGCGCCAGCAGCTCCGGGACTAGCGGGGGCGGTGATACGCAGTATTTT.

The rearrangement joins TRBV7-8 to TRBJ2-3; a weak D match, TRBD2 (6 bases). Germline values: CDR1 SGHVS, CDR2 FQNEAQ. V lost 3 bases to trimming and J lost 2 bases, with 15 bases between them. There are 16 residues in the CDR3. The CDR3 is CASSLGGSTYTDTQYF. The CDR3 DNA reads TGTGCCAGCAGCTTGGGGGGTAGCACCTACACAGATACGCAGTATTTT.

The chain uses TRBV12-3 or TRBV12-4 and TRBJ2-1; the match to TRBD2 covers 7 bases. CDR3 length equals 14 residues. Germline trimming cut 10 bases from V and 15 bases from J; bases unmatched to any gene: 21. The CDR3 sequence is CAITTGGGPSGGFF. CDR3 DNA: TGTGCCATCACTACCGGCGGGGGACCCTCCGGGGGGTTCTTC.

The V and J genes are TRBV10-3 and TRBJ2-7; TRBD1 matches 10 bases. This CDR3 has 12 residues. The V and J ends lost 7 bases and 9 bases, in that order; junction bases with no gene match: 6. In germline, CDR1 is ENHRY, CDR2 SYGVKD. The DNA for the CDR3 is TGTGCCATCACACGGACAGGGGGGACGCAGTACGTC. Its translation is CAITRTGGTQYV.

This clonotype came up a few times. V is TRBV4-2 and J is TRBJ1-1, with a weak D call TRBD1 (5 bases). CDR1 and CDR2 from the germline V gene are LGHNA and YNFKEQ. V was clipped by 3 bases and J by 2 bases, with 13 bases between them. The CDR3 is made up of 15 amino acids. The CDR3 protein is CASSQTGTVNTEAFF. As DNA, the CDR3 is TGTGCCAGCAGCCAGACCGGGACGGTAAACACTGAAGCTTTCTTT.

CDR3 DNA: TGCAGCGTTGAAGGGAATGAAGGCAGACGTTTGAATGGCTACACCTTC. The encoded protein is CSVEGNEGRRLNGYTF. The chain recombines TRBV29-1 with TRBJ1-2; D not resolved. CDR1 SQVTM and CDR2 ANQGSEA come from the germline V gene. The CDR3 sequence is 16 residues long. The germline V and J ends were trimmed by 1 base and 6 bases, with 21 bases remaining between them. The full variable domain, its missing parts supplied by reference TRBV29-1 and TRBJ1-2, is SAVISQKPSRDICQRGTSLTIQCQVDSQVTMMFWYRQQPGQSLTLIATANQGSEATYESGFVIDKFPISRPNLTFSTLTVSNMSPEDSSIYLCSVEGNEGRRLNGYTFGSGTRLTVV.

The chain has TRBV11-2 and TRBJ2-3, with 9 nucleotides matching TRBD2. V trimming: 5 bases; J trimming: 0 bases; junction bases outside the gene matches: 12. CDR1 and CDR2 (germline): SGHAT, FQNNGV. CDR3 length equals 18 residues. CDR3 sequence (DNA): TGTGCCAGCAGCAACCCCGCGGGGGGGGCTTTCAGCACAGATACGCAGTATTTT. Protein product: CASSNPAGGAFSTDTQYF. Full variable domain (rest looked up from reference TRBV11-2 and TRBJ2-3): EAGVAQSPRYKIIEKRQSVAFWCNPISGHATLYWYQQILGQGPKLLIQFQNNGVVDDSQLPKDRFSAERLKGVDSTLKIQPAKLEDSAVYLCASSNPAGGAFSTDTQYFGPGTRLTVL.

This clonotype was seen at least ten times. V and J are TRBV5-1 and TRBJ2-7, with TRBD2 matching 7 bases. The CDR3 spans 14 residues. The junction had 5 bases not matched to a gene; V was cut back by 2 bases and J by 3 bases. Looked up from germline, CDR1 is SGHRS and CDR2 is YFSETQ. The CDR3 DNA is TGCGCCAGCAGCTTTAGCGGGTCAATCTACGAGCAGTACTTC. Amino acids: CASSFSGSIYEQYF.

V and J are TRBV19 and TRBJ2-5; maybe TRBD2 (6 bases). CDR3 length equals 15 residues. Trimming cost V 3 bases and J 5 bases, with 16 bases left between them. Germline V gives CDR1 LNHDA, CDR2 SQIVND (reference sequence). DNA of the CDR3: TGTGCCAGTAGTATTATAGAAGCTGGGGGGGAGACCCAGTACTTC. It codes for CASSIIEAGGETQYF.

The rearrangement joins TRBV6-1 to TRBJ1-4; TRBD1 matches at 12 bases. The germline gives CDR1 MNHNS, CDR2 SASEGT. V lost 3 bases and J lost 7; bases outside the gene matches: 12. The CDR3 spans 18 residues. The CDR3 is CASSEWDRGRLDFEKLFF. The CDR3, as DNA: TGTGCCAGCAGTGAGTGGGACAGGGGGCGTTTGGATTTTGAAAAACTGTTTTTT.

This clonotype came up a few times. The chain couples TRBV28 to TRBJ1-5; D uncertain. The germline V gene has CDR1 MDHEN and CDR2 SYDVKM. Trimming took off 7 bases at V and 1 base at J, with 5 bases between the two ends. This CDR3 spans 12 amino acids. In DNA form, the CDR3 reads TGTGCCAGCACCGAAAGCAATCAGCCCCAGCATTTT. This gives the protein CASTESNQPQHF.

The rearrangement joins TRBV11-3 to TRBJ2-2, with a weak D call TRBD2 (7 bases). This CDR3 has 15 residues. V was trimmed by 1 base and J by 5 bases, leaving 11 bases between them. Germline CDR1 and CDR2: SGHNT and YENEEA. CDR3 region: CASSLGGGATGELFF. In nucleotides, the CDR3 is TGTGCCAGCAGCTTAGGAGGGGGGGCAACCGGGGAGCTGTTTTTT.